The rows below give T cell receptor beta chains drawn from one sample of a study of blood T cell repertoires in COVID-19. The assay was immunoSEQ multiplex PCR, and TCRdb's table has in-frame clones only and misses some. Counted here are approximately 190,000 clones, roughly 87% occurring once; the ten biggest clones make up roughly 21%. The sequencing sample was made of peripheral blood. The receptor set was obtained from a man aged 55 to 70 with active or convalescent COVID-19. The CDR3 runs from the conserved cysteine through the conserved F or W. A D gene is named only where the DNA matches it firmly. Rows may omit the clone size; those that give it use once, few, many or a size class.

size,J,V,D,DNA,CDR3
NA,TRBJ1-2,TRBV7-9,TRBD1,TGTGCCAGCAGCTCGACCGGGACAGTGGTAGCCTTC,CASSSTGTVVAF
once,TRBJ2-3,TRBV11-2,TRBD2,TGTGCCAGCAGTTCCTTAACTAGCGCCGAGCAGTATTTT,CASSSLTSAEQYF
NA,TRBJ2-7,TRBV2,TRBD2,TGTGCCAGCACCTTGACTAGCGGGGGGAGTTACGAGCAGTACTTC,CASTLTSGGSYEQYF
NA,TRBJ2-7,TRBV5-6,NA,TGTGCCAGCATCAATCACAACAACTACGAGCAGTACTTC,CASINHNNYEQYF
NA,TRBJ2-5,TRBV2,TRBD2,TGTGCCAGCAGTGATGAGCTAGCGGGGGTTGGGACCCAGTACTTC,CASSDELAGVGTQYF
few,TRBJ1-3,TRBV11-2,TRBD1,TGTGCCAGCAGCTGGACAGGGACGGTCTCTGGAAACACCATATATTTT,CASSWTGTVSGNTIYF
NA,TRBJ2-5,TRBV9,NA,TGTGCCAGCAGCGTAGATGGTTACAGGGCAGAGACCCAGTACTTC,CASSVDGYRAETQYF
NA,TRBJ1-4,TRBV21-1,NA,TGTGCCAGCAGCAAAGACGCGGGCCGGTATGAAAAACTGTTTTTT,CASSKDAGRYEKLFF
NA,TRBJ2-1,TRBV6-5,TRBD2,TGTGCCAGCACGCCAGCGGGGGGGCGGAATGAGCAGTTCTTC,CASTPAGGRNEQFF
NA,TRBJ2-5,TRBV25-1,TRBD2,TGTGCCAGCAGTGCTTCCGGGGGGCAAGAGACCCAGTACTTC,CASSASGGQETQYF
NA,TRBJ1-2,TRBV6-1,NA,TGTGCCAGCAGTGAGATTCGCCAGGGTTCCCCTGGCTACACCTTC,CASSEIRQGSPGYTF
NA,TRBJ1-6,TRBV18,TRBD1,TGTGCCAGCTCACCGACAGGGACTGAGTCACCCCTCCACTTT,CASSPTGTESPLHF
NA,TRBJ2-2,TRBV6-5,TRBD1,TGTGCCAGCATCCGACAGGGGAACACCGGGGAGCTGTTTTTT,CASIRQGNTGELFF
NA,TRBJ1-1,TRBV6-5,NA,TGTGCCAGCAGTTTAAGGGGGTCGGGCACTGAAGCTTTCTTT,CASSLRGSGTEAFF
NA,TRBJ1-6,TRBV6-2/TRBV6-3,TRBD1,TGTGCCAGCAGTCGACAGGGGGCGGCTTCACCCCTCCACTTT,CASSRQGAASPLHF
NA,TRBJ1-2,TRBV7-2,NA,TGTGCCAGCAGCTTAAACAGGATGGCTGGCTACACCTTC,CASSLNRMAGYTF
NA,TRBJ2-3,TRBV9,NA,TGTGCCAGCAGCGTAGCCCCAATGGATACGCAGTATTTT,CASSVAPMDTQYF
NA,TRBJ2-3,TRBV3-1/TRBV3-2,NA,TGTGCCAGCAGCCAAACTAGTCCAGATACGCAGTATTTT,CASSQTSPDTQYF
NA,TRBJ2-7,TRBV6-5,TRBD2,TGTGCCAGCAGTTACTCGATGGCGGGGGGACACGAGCAGTACTTC,CASSYSMAGGHEQYF
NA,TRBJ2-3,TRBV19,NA,TGTGCCAGTAGTACCGACAGATACACAGATACGCAGTATTTT,CASSTDRYTDTQYF
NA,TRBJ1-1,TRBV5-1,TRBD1,TGCGCCAGCAGCCTGACAGGGGTAGGGTACACTGAAGCTTTCTTT,CASSLTGVGYTEAFF
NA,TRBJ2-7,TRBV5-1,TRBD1,TGCGCCAGCAGCTTTACTGGACCGGGACAGGATTCCTACGAGCAGTACTTC,CASSFTGPGQDSYEQYF
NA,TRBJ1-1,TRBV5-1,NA,TGCGCCAGCAGCTTCTCCGGGATACAGAACACTGAAGCTTTCTTT,CASSFSGIQNTEAFF
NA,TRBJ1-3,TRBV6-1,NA,TGTGCCAGCAGTGAAGAAACGGCTGGAAACACCATATATTTT,CASSEETAGNTIYF
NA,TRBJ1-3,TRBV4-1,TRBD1,TGCGCCAGCAGCCAACCACAGGGGGCGGGTGGAAACACCATATATTTT,CASSQPQGAGGNTIYF
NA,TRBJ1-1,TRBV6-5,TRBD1,TGTGCCAGCAGTTATGGCCGACAGGGGACTGAAGCTTTCTTT,CASSYGRQGTEAFF
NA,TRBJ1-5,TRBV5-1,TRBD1,TGCGCCAGCAGCTTGGAGGGCCGGGACAGGGGACAGCCCCAGCATTTT,CASSLEGRDRGQPQHF
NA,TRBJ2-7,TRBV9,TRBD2,TGTGCCAGCAGCCCCATAGCGGGGGTGATCTCGGGAGTCGAGCAGTACTTC,CASSPIAGVISGVEQYF